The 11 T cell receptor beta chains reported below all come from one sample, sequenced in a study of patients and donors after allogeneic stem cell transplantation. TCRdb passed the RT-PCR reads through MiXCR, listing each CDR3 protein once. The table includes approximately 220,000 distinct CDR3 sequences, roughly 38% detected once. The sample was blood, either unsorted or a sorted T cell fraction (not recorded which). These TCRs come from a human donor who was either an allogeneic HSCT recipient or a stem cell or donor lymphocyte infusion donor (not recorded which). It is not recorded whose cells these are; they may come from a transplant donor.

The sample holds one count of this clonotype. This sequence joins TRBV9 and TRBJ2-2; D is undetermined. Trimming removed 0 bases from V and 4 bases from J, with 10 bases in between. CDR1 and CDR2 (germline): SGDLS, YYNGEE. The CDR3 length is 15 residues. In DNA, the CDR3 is TGTGCCAGCAGCGTAGAGTCCCACGCCACCGGGGAGCTGTTTTTT. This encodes CASSVESHATGELFF.

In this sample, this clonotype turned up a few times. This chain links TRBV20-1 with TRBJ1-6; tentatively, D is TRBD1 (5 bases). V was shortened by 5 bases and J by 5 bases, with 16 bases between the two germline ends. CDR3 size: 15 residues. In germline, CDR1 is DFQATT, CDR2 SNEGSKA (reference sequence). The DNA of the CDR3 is TGCAGTGCTTGGGGGGGGTTTAATAATAATTCACCCCTCCACTTT. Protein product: CSAWGGFNNNSPLHF.

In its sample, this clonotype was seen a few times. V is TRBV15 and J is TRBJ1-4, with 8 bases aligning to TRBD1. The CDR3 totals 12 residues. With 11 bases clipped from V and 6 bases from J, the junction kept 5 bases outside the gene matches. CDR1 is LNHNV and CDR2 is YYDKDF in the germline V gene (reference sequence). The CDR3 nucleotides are TGTGCCGCCCAGGGGGCTGATGAAAAACTGTTTTTT. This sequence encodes CAAQGADEKLFF.

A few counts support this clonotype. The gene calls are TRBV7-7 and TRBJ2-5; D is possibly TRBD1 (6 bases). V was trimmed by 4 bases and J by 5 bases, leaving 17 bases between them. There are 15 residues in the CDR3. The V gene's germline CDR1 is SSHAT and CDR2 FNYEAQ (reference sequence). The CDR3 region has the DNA TGTGCCAGCAGCTCAGAAACAGGGAGTTGGGAGACCCAGTACTTC. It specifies CASSSETGSWETQYF.

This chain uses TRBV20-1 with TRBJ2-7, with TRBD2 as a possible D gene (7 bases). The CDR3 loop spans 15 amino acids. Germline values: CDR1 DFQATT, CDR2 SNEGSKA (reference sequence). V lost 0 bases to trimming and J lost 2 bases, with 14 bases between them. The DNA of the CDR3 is TGCAGTGCTAGAGAGGGGGGGCGGATAACCTACGAGCAGTACTTC. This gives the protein CSAREGGRITYEQYF.

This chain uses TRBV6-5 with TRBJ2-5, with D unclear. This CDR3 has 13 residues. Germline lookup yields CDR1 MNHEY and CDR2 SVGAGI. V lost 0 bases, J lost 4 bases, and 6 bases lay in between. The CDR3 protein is CASSYSTRETQYF. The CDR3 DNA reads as TGTGCCAGCAGTTACTCGACGCGAGAGACCCAGTACTTC.

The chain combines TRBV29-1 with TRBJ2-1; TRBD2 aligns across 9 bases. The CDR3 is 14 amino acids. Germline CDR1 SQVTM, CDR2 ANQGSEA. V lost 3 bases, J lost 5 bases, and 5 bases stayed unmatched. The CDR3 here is CSVERGGMDNEQFF. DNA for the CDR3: TGCAGCGTTGAGCGGGGGGGCATGGACAATGAGCAGTTCTTC.

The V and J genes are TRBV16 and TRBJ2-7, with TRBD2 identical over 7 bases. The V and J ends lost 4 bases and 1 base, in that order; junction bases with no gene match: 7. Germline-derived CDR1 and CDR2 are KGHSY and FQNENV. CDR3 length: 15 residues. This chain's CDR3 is CASSLQSGDSYEQYF. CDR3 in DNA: TGTGCCAGCAGCCTTCAAAGCGGGGATTCCTACGAGCAGTACTTC.

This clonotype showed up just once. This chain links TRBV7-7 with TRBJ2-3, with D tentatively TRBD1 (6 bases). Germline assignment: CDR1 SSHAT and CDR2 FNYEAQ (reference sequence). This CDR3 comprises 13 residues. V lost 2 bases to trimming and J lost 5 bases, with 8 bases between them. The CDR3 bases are TGTGCCAGCAGCTTAAGGGGGATAGATACGCAGTATTTT. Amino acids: CASSLRGIDTQYF.

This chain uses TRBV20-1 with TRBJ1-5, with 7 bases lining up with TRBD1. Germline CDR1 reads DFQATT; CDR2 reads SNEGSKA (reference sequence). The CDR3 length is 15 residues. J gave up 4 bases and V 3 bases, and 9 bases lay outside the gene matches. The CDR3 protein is CSARTHRGWNQPQHF. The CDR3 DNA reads TGCAGTGCTAGGACCCACAGGGGTTGGAATCAGCCCCAGCATTTT.

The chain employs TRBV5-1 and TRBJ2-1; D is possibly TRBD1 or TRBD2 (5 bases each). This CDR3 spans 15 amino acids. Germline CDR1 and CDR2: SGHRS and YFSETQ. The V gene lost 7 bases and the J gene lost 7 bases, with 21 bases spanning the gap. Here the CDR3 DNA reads TGCGCCAGCGACCGGGGCGAGGGTTACACGAATGAGCAGTTCTTC. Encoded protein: CASDRGEGYTNEQFF.